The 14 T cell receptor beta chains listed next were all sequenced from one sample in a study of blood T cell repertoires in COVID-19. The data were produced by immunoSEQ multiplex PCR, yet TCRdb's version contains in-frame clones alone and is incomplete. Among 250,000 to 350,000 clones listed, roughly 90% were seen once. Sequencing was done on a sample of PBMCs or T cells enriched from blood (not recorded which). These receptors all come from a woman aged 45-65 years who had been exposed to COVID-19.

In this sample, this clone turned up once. The CDR3 region has the DNA TGTGCCTGGTCACCGGGCGCGGGGTTGGGAGAGACCCAGTACTTC. Translated: CAWSPGAGLGETQYF. V usage is TRBV30 and J usage is TRBJ2-5; D might be TRBD2 (6 bases). The V end lost 5 bases, the J end lost 4 bases, and 20 bases lay between the germline ends. CDR1 is GTSNPN, CDR2 SVGIG, per germline (reference sequence). This CDR3 comprises 15 residues.

CDR3 protein: CASSFFGGAGTGELFF. As DNA, the CDR3 is TGTGCCAGCAGCTTCTTCGGGGGGGCGGGCACCGGGGAGCTGTTTTTT. V and J are TRBV7-2 and TRBJ2-2, with 8 bases fitting TRBD2. The V segment lost 3 bases and the J segment 4 bases; nucleotides outside the gene matches: 7. Germline values: CDR1 SGHTA, CDR2 FQGNSA. This CDR3 has 16 amino acids.

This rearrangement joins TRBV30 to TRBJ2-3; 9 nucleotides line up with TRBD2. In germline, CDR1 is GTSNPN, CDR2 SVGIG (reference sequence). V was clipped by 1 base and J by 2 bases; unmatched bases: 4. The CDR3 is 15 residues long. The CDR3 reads CAWSGVAGVTDTQYF. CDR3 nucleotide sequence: TGTGCCTGGAGTGGGGTAGCGGGGGTCACAGATACGCAGTATTTT.

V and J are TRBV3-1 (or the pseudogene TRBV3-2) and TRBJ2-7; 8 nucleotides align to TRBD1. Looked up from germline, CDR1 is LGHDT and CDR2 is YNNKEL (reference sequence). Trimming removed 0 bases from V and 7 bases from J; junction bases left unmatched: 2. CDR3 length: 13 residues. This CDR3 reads CASSQDRGREQYF. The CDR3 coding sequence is TGTGCCAGCAGCCAAGACAGGGGGCGAGAGCAGTACTTC.

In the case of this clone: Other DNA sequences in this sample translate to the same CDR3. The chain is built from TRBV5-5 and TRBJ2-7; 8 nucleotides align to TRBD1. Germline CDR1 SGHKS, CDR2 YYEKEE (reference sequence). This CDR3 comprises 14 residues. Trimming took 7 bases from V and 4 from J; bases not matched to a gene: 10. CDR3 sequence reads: CASSSGQGLYEQYF. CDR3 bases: TGTGCCAGCTCCTCAGGACAGGGTCTTTACGAGCAGTACTTC.

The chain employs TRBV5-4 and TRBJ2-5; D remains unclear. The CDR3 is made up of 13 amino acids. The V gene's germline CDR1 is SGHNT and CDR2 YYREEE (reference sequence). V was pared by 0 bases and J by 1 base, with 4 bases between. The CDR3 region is CASSLGLQETQYF. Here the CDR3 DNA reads TGTGCCAGCAGCTTGGGTCTCCAAGAGACCCAGTACTTC.

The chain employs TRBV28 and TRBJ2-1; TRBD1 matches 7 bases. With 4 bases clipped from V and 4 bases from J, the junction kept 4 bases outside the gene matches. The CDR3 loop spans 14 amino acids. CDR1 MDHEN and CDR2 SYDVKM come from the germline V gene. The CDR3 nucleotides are TGTGCCAGCAGTTGCGACAGGGAGTACAATGAGCAGTTCTTC. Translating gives CASSCDREYNEQFF.

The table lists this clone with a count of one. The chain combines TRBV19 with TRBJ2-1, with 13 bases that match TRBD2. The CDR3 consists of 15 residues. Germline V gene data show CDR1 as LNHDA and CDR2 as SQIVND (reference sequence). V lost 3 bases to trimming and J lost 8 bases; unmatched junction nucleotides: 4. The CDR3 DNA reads TGTGCCAGTAGTATGACTAGCGGGGGGAATTATGAGCAGTTCTTC. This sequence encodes CASSMTSGGNYEQFF.

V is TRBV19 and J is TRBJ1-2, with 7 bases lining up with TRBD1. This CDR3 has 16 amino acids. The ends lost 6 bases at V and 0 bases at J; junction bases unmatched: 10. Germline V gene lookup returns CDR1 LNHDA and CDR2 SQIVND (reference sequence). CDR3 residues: CASRITGVSANYGYTF. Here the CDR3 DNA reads TGTGCCAGTAGAATCACAGGGGTCTCAGCTAACTATGGCTACACCTTC.

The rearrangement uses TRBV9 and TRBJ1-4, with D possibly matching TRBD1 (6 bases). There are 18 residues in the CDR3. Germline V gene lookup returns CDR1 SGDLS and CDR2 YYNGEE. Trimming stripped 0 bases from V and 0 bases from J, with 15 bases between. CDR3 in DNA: TGTGCCAGCAGCGTAGAGGCAGGGGTCGGGGCAACTAATGAAAAACTGTTTTTT. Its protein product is CASSVEAGVGATNEKLFF.

The CDR3 loop is CASSDRAYEQYF. The DNA of the CDR3 is TGTGCCAGCTCTGACAGGGCCTACGAGCAGTACTTC. The chain couples TRBV18 to TRBJ2-7, with 7 bases identical to TRBD1. The ends lost 6 bases at V and 2 bases at J; junction bases unmatched: 1. This CDR3 region has 12 residues. The germline V gene encodes CDR1 KGHSH and CDR2 LQKENI.

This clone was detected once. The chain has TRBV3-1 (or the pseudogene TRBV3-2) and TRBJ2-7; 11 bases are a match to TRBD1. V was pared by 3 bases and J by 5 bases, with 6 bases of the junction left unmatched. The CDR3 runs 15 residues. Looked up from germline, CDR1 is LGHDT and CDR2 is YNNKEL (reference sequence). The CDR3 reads CASSQPDRGLNEQYF. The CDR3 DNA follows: TGTGCCAGCAGCCAGCCGGACAGGGGGCTAAACGAGCAGTACTTC.

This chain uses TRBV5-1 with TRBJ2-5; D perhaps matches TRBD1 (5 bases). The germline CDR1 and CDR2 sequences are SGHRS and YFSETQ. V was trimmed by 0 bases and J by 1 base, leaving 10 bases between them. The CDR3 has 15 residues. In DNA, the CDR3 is TGCGCCAGCAGCTTGGAATGGGGCCCCCAAGAGACCCAGTACTTC. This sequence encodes CASSLEWGPQETQYF.

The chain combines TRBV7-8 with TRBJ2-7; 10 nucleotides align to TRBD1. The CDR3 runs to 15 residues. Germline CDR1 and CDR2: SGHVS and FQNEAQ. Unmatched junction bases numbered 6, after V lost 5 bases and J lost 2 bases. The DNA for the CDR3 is TGTGCCAGCAGCCCAGGGGACAGGGGTCCCTACGAGCAGTACTTC. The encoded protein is CASSPGDRGPYEQYF.